What follows are 14 T cell receptor beta chains derived from one specimen sequenced in a study of blood T cell repertoires in COVID-19. The assay was immunoSEQ multiplex PCR, and TCRdb's table has in-frame clones only and misses some. The data show 350,000 to 500,000 clones, roughly 90% seen once. The sequencing input was peripheral blood. The receptors were gathered from a man aged 18 to 29 with COVID-19, enrolled during active disease.

This clone was counted once. V and J are TRBV12-3 or TRBV12-4 and TRBJ2-3; D is ambiguous. V was trimmed by 5 bases and J by 3 bases, leaving 3 bases between them. This CDR3 spans 11 amino acids. The CDR3 reads CASSVTDTQYF. The DNA for the CDR3 is TGTGCCAGCAGTGTAACAGATACGCAGTATTTT.

This clone came up once. At one boundary the junction diverges from the germline segment, which might be a read error. The chain couples TRBV25-1 to TRBJ2-1; possible D gene TRBD1, 5 bases. Germline assignment: CDR1 MGHDK and CDR2 SYGVNS. There are 12 residues in the CDR3. The CDR3 nucleotides are TGTGCCAGCAGTGATAACAGGCTACCGATGATCTTC. Translating it yields CASSDNRLPMIF.

This sequence joins TRBV5-1 and TRBJ2-5, with D possibly being TRBD1 (6 bases). The ends were cut back, 2 bases at V and 5 bases at J, with 10 bases in the middle. There are 13 residues in the CDR3. Germline assignment: CDR1 SGHRS and CDR2 YFSETQ. The CDR3 reads CASSLTGMETQYF. Here the CDR3 DNA reads TGCGCCAGCAGCTTAACAGGGATGGAGACCCAGTACTTC.

The rearrangement links TRBV5-6 to TRBJ2-3, with D hard to call. CDR3 length: 14 residues. Per the germline V gene, CDR1 is SGHDT and CDR2 is YYEEEE. The V and J ends lost 2 bases and 6 bases respectively, with 13 bases between them. The CDR3 sequence: CASSFGVGGDTQYF. The CDR3 DNA sequence: TGTGCCAGCAGCTTTGGAGTTGGTGGGGATACGCAGTATTTT. Supplemented by reference TRBV5-6 and TRBJ2-3, the full variable domain reads DAGVTQSPTHLIKTRGQQVTLRCSPKSGHDTVSWYQQALGQGPQFIFQYYEEEERQRGNFPDRFSGHQFPNYSSELNVNALLLGDSALYLCASSFGVGGDTQYFGPGTRLTVL.

V usage is TRBV9 and J usage is TRBJ1-1; TRBD1 matches at 7 bases. With 0 bases clipped from V and 1 base from J, the junction kept 3 bases outside the gene matches. The CDR3 has 15 residues. Germline loops: CDR1 SGDLS, CDR2 YYNGEE. CDR3 region: CASSVEAGGNTEAFF. The CDR3 DNA sequence: TGTGCCAGCAGCGTAGAGGCAGGGGGGAACACTGAAGCTTTCTTT.

The chain carries TRBV5-1 and TRBJ2-7; D possibly corresponds to TRBD1 (5 bases). CDR1 SGHRS and CDR2 YFSETQ come from the germline V gene. The V and J ends lost 0 bases and 2 bases respectively, with 12 bases between them. This CDR3 is 15 amino acids long. The CDR3 sequence: CASSLDTQAPYEQYF. CDR3 coding DNA: TGCGCCAGCAGCTTGGACACACAGGCGCCCTACGAGCAGTACTTC.

This clone has only one observation. The chain has TRBV4-1 and TRBJ2-7, with a weak D call TRBD2 (5 bases). V gave up 1 base and J gave up 4 bases, with 14 bases separating them. CDR3 length: 15 residues. Germline V gene sequence: CDR1 MGHRA, CDR2 YSYEKL. The CDR3 is CASSQVGAPAYEQYF. For the CDR3, the DNA is TGCGCCAGCAGCCAAGTGGGAGCCCCCGCTTACGAGCAGTACTTC.

The chain couples TRBV7-3 to TRBJ1-1; 9 nucleotides line up with TRBD1. This CDR3 has 17 residues. Germline V lookup: CDR1 SGHTA, CDR2 FQGTGA. V was clipped by 5 bases and J by 0 bases; unmatched bases: 10. The CDR3 nucleotides are TGTGCCAGCAGCCCCGGACAGGGGTTCAGCATGAACACTGAAGCTTTCTTT. The encoded protein is CASSPGQGFSMNTEAFF.

The gene calls are TRBV11-3 and TRBJ2-7; 11 bases are a match to TRBD2. CDR3 length: 16 residues. The V gene end was trimmed by 4 bases and the J gene end by 6 bases; junction bases not matched to a gene: 11. Germline V lookup: CDR1 SGHNT, CDR2 YENEEA. The CDR3 spells CASSSIKTSGTVEQYF. DNA for the CDR3: TGTGCCAGCAGCTCCATTAAGACTAGCGGGACCGTCGAGCAGTACTTC.

The V gene is TRBV2, the J gene TRBJ2-1; 8 positions agree with TRBD2. The germline gives CDR1 SNHLY, CDR2 FYNNEI. Trimming took 8 bases from V and 5 from J; bases not matched to a gene: 11. The CDR3 extends over 15 amino acids. The CDR3 is CASSLYGGGNNEQFF. CDR3 nucleotide sequence: TGTGCCAGCTCCCTTTACGGGGGGGGGAACAATGAGCAGTTCTTC.

Notes on this clone: Other DNA variants within this sample encode the same CDR3. This sequence joins TRBV19 and TRBJ2-5, with 9 bases lining up with TRBD1. Germline loops: CDR1 LNHDA, CDR2 SQIVND (reference sequence). CDR3 length: 15 amino acids. Trimming removed 4 bases from V and 1 base from J; junction bases left unmatched: 4. The DNA of the CDR3 is TGTGCCAGTAGTAGGACAGGGGCCCTCCAAGAGACCCAGTACTTC. Translating it yields CASSRTGALQETQYF.

J is TRBJ2-3 and V is TRBV11-3; 7 bases align to TRBD1. The V and J ends lost 5 bases and 3 bases, in that order; junction bases with no gene match: 2. The CDR3 spans 13 residues. The germline V gene has CDR1 SGHNT and CDR2 YENEEA. The CDR3 DNA is TGTGCCAGCAGCAACAGGGGAACAGATACGCAGTATTTT. It is translated as CASSNRGTDTQYF. The variable domain in full, completed from reference TRBV11-3 and TRBJ2-3, reads EAGVVQSPRYKIIEKKQPVAFWCNPISGHNTLYWYLQNLGQGPELLIRYENEEAVDDSQLPKDRFSAERLKGVDSTLKIQPAELGDSAVYLCASSNRGTDTQYFGPGTRLTVL.

The chain is built from TRBV3-1 (or the pseudogene TRBV3-2) and TRBJ2-1, with 14 bases fitting TRBD2. Germline V CDR1 and CDR2: LGHDT, YNNKEL (reference sequence). V was pared by 5 bases and J by 8 bases, with 5 bases of the junction left unmatched. The CDR3 is 15 residues long. CDR3: CASSFGTSGGDEQFF. DNA of the CDR3: TGTGCCAGCAGCTTTGGGACTAGCGGGGGCGATGAGCAGTTCTTC.

The V and J genes are TRBV27 and TRBJ1-4; 9 nucleotides line up with TRBD1. The germline V gene has CDR1 MNHEY and CDR2 SMNVEV (reference sequence). CDR3 length: 15 amino acids. The J segment lost 9 bases and the V segment lost 5 bases, leaving 10 bases of the junction unmatched. The CDR3 DNA sequence: TGTGCCAGCAGTGCTTGGGAGGGACAGGGTAAAAAACTGTTTTTT. Its translation is CASSAWEGQGKKLFF.